This TCR beta chain was obtained from a study of blood T cell repertoires in COVID-19. Those who participated ranged in age from roughly 18 to 89 years and resided in some 24 US areas. Original data processing: Counts of nucleated cells, estimated from reference gene primer amplification, were obtained. Some clones are missing from TCRdb's copy, which holds only in-frame ones; the method was immunoSEQ multiplex PCR. The DNA gave D and trimming, while V, J and clone size come from that table. The table lists some 300,000 clones, around 89% of them singletons. V shed 8 bases and J 5 bases; nucleotides not matched to a gene: 13. The CDR3 is 16 amino acids. Germline V gene sequence: CDR1 LNHDA, CDR2 SQIVND (reference sequence).

Sequencing input: PBMCs or T cells enriched from blood (not recorded which). The clonotype comes from a woman aged 18-35 years with acute COVID-19. The gene calls are TRBV19 and TRBJ2-1; 9 positions match TRBD1. The CDR3 spells CASLPRGQGEHNEQFF. In nucleotides, the CDR3 is TGTGCCAGTCTCCCGAGGGGACAGGGAGAACACAATGAGCAGTTCTTC. Full variable domain (outside the CDR3, taken from reference TRBV19 and TRBJ2-1): DGGITQSPKYLFRKEGQNVTLSCEQNLNHDAMYWYRQDPGQGLRLIYYSQIVNDFQKGDIAEGYSVSREKKESFPLTVTSAQKNPTAFYLCASLPRGQGEHNEQFFGPGTRLTVL.